This T cell receptor beta chain was documented in a study of shared clonotypes between healthy human individuals. Study-wide background: Donors were a couple of women and three men aged 18 to 49.

The CDR3 is 15 amino acids. CDR1 and CDR2 (germline): SGDLS, YYNGEE. The V gene lost 4 bases and the J gene lost 5 bases, with 18 bases spanning the gap. Around 220 ng DNA, tens of thousands of T cell genomes, went into each sorted-subset replicate PCR. Profiling relied on immunoSEQ multiplex PCR, and the TCRdb table lists in-frame clones only, not all of them. The repertoire holds some 2,000,000 clones, around 95% seen once, with 0.1% to 0.15% in the top ten. The V call is TRBV9, the J call TRBJ1-2; the D gene is possibly TRBD1 (6 bases). The sample was naive CD4+ T cells sorted from blood. The sample's subset: CD45RA+ positively selected. The receptor comes from a man aged 18-30 years in good health. The CDR3 DNA follows: TGTGCCAGCAGCCTAAGCACAGGGACTCCATATGGCTACACCTTC. Its translation: CASSLSTGTPYGYTF.